The present T cell receptor (beta chain) was sequenced within a study of glioma-infiltrating T cells. Whole-study findings and limits: CDR3 overlap between tissue and blood was very small. Above-expected tissue-blood divergence occurred in all gliomas, most in low-grade ones.

Trimming took 3 bases from V and 8 from J; bases not matched to a gene: 9. The CDR3 sequence is 14 residues long. Per the germline V gene, CDR1 is SQVTM and CDR2 is ANQGSEA. Only a few counts were recorded for this clonotype. The antigen remains undetermined. The iRepertoire nested amplicon-rescue multiplex PCR amplified TCR alpha and beta CDR3s from RNA. One-step reverse transcription and amplification started from around 100-400 ng of tissue mRNA or PBMC total RNA. TCRdb used MiXCR to reprocess the multiplex PCR reads, holding one entry per CDR3 protein. The table has roughly 120,000 distinct CDR3 sequences, roughly 24% seen once; the top ten hold approximately 14%.

The sequenced material came from glioma tissue, nonneoplastic brain tissue, or PBMCs (not recorded which). This receptor was identified in a human donor with low-grade glioma or glioblastoma, undergoing nonglioma brain surgery, or in good health (not recorded which). The genes are TRBV29-1 and TRBJ2-1, with TRBD2 matching over 8 bases. The CDR3 region is CSVDRGSGGDEQFF. For the CDR3, the DNA is TGCAGCGTTGACCGGGGGAGCGGGGGCGATGAGCAGTTCTTC.